This is a list of T cell receptor beta chains from one sample in a study of T cell repertoires in cytomegalovirus infection. TCRdb independently ran MiXCR on the reads; one entry per CDR3 protein. The sample consists of more than 250,000 distinct CDR3 sequences, approximately 25% of them appearing once. These receptors have no identified antigens. The sequencing used cultured PBMCs, collected from culture after CMV antigen stimulation. These receptors all stem from a human donor in good health (CMV status not recorded). Some clones in this sample may be carry-over from other donors' samples. The CDR3 runs from the conserved cysteine through the conserved F or W. A D gene is named only where the DNA matches it firmly. Clone size appears in some rows only: once, few, many, or a class for an expanded clone.

clone_size	d_call	v_call	cdr3_length	j_call	cdr3_aa	cdr3_nt
-	-	TRBV6-4	13	TRBJ1-1	CASSSQGATEAFF	TGTGCCAGCAGTAGCCAGGGAGCCACTGAAGCTTTCTTT
few	-	TRBV5-1	16	TRBJ1-6	CASSQMTATNNSPLHF	TGCGCCAGCAGCCAGATGACAGCCACAAATAATTCACCCCTCCACTTT
few	-	TRBV6-2/TRBV6-3	21	TRBJ2-3	CASSYSSLQGTLTSSTDTQYF	TGTGCCAGCAGTTACTCCAGCCTACAGGGGACTCTTACCAGCAGCACAGATACGCAGTATTTT
few	-	TRBV20-1	13	TRBJ1-4	CSARAGADEKLFF	TGCAGTGCTAGAGCAGGGGCGGATGAAAAACTGTTTTTT
-	-	TRBV4-1	16	TRBJ2-5	CASSQGGAGASETQYF	TGTGCCAGCAGCCAAGGGGGTGCGGGAGCTAGTGAGACCCAGTACTTC
few	-	TRBV28	15	TRBJ2-6	CASSSPGSGANVLTF	TGTGCCAGCAGTTCCCCGGGGTCTGGGGCCAACGTCCTGACTTTC
few	TRBD1	TRBV5-5	16	TRBJ2-2	CASRRTGALPTGELFF	TGTGCCAGCAGACGTACAGGGGCTCTGCCAACCGGGGAGCTGTTTTTT
-	-	TRBV5-6	16	TRBJ1-4	CASSQGTGLGNEKLFF	TGTGCCAGCAGCCAAGGAACAGGGTTAGGGAATGAAAAACTGTTTTTT
-	TRBD1	TRBV7-3	15	TRBJ2-7	CASSLNRGRAYEQYF	TGTGCCAGCAGCTTAAACAGGGGAAGGGCCTACGAGCAGTACTTC
-	-	TRBV6-1	16	TRBJ1-1	CASINEAGVVNTEAFF	TGTGCCAGCATCAACGAGGCGGGGGTAGTGAACACTGAAGCTTTCTTT
few	-	TRBV4-2	14	TRBJ1-6	CASSRTGLDSPLHF	TGTGCCAGCAGCCGAACCGGCCTCGATTCACCCCTCCACTTT
-	-	TRBV7-4	17	TRBJ2-5	CASSSLRASSPQETQYF	TGTGCCAGCAGCTCCCTCCGGGCCTCATCTCCCCAAGAGACCCAGTACTTC
few	TRBD1	TRBV7-8	14	TRBJ1-5	CASSFQGAGQPQHF	TGTGCCAGCAGCTTTCAGGGGGCTGGGCAGCCCCAGCATTTT
-	-	TRBV20-1	18	TRBJ1-6	CSAIEGGRSSSYNSPLHF	TGCAGTGCGATAGAGGGTGGCAGGTCGAGCTCCTATAATTCACCCCTCCACTTT
few	TRBD1	TRBV6-2/TRBV6-3	15	TRBJ1-1	CASTHGWTGSTEAFF	TGTGCCAGCACCCACGGTTGGACAGGAAGCACTGAAGCTTTCTTT
-	TRBD2	TRBV4-3	16	TRBJ2-1	CASSQGPGLAGTKQFF	TGCGCCAGCAGCCAAGGACCGGGACTAGCGGGAACAAAGCAGTTCTTC
few	-	TRBV4-3	13	TRBJ2-1	CASSQRLASEQFF	TGCGCCAGCAGCCAACGCCTAGCATCTGAGCAGTTCTTC
-	-	TRBV20-1	12	TRBJ2-3	CSASRETDTQYF	TGCAGTGCTAGTAGGGAAACAGATACGCAGTATTTT
few	TRBD2	TRBV7-3	15	TRBJ2-1	CASRASQAGEYEQFF	TGTGCCAGCAGGGCCAGCCAGGCGGGAGAATATGAGCAGTTCTTC
few	TRBD2	TRBV9	16	TRBJ2-7	CASSVGGTSGYYEQYF	TGTGCCAGCAGCGTAGGTGGGACTAGCGGCTACTACGAGCAGTACTTC
few	-	TRBV4-1	14	TRBJ2-5	CASSQDSVGETQYF	TGCGCCAGCAGCCAAGATTCGGTAGGAGAGACCCAGTACTTC
-	TRBD1	TRBV28	15	TRBJ1-6	CASSSSGQGNSPLHF	TGTGCCAGCAGTTCGTCGGGACAGGGTAATTCACCCCTCCACTTT
few	TRBD1	TRBV12-3/TRBV12-4	14	TRBJ1-2	CASRPTGANYGYTF	TGTGCCAGCAGACCGACAGGGGCTAACTATGGCTACACCTTC
few	TRBD2	TRBV11-3	17	TRBJ2-5	CASSLDRMAGGQETQYF	TGTGCCAGCAGCTTAGATCGGATGGCGGGAGGGCAAGAGACCCAGTACTTC
few	-	TRBV23-1	16	TRBJ1-1	CASSQSPPGWYTEAFF	TGCGCCAGCAGTCAATCCCCCCCAGGGTGGTACACTGAAGCTTTCTTT
-	TRBD1	TRBV6-2/TRBV6-3	18	TRBJ1-2	CASSYSGQGLTRDYGYTF	TGTGCCAGCAGTTACTCGGGACAGGGGCTCACAAGGGACTATGGCTACACCTTC
-	-	TRBV28	13	TRBJ2-7	CASSLPRRYEQYF	TGTGCCAGCAGTTTACCGAGGCGGTACGAGCAGTACTTC
many	TRBD2	TRBV7-2	16	TRBJ2-1	CASSYASGSSSYEQFF	TGTGCCAGCAGCTATGCTAGCGGGAGTTCGTCATATGAGCAGTTCTTC
many	-	TRBV25-1	17	TRBJ1-1	CASTERPALNPNTEAFF	TGTGCCAGCACCGAAAGGCCAGCCTTAAACCCGAACACTGAAGCTTTCTTT
-	-	TRBV29-1	14	TRBJ2-6	CSDGEGSGANVLTF	TGCAGCGACGGGGAAGGGTCTGGGGCCAACGTCCTGACTTTC
-	-	TRBV6-6	14	TRBJ1-1	CASSYSAVTTEAFF	TGTGCCAGCAGTTACTCCGCAGTAACCACTGAAGCTTTCTTT
many	TRBD2	TRBV7-2	16	TRBJ2-3	CASSLVAGVFTDTQYF	TGTGCCAGCAGCTTAGTTGCGGGAGTCTTTACAGATACGCAGTATTTT
few	-	TRBV27	15	TRBJ1-1	CASSLFSGIGTEAFF	TGTGCCAGCAGTTTATTCTCGGGCATTGGTACTGAAGCTTTCTTT
few	TRBD2	TRBV7-8	15	TRBJ2-7	CASSLLAGVSYEQYF	TGTGCCAGCAGCTTACTAGCGGGAGTTTCCTACGAGCAGTACTTC
-	-	TRBV19	14	TRBJ2-7	CASSIGVRGYEQYF	TGTGCCAGTAGTATTGGGGTGAGGGGATACGAGCAGTACTTC
-	-	TRBV6-2/TRBV6-3	15	TRBJ1-5	CASTPVGLSNQPQHF	TGTGCCAGCACTCCTGTGGGGCTAAGCAATCAGCCCCAGCATTTT
-	-	TRBV2	16	TRBJ2-2	CASSELARTNTGELFF	TGTGCCAGCAGTGAATTAGCACGAACGAACACCGGGGAGCTGTTTTTT
-	-	TRBV30	13	TRBJ2-2	CAWSGSGSGELFF	TGTGCCTGGAGTGGGTCAGGGTCCGGGGAGCTGTTTTTT
few	TRBD1	TRBV7-9	18	TRBJ1-5	CASSPGTGGIISNQPQHF	TGTGCCAGCAGTCCCGGGACAGGGGGCATTATCAGCAATCAGCCCCAGCATTTT
-	-	TRBV12-3/TRBV12-4	15	TRBJ2-1	CASSPHLPSYNEQFF	TGTGCCAGCAGTCCACACTTACCCTCCTACAATGAGCAGTTCTTC
-	-	TRBV7-4	16	TRBJ1-5	CASSRDSEYYNQPQHF	TGTGCCAGCAGCCGTGACAGCGAATACTACAATCAGCCCCAGCATTTT
many	-	TRBV7-2	13	TRBJ2-1	CASSYGGGNEQFF	TGTGCCAGCAGCTACGGAGGCGGCAATGAGCAGTTCTTC
-	-	TRBV19	13	TRBJ2-1	CASKMGPENEQFF	TGTGCCAGCAAAATGGGCCCGGAGAATGAGCAGTTCTTC
few	TRBD2	TRBV12-3/TRBV12-4	15	TRBJ2-1	CASSTPGGSYNEQFF	TGTGCCAGCAGTACCCCGGGCGGGAGCTACAATGAGCAGTTCTTC
few	-	TRBV28	13	TRBJ1-1	CASSLWGLTKAFF	TGTGCCAGCAGTTTATGGGGGCTCACCAAAGCTTTCTTT
many	TRBD1	TRBV28	14	TRBJ1-5	CASSSGGSNQPQHF	TGTGCCAGCAGTTCAGGGGGCAGCAATCAGCCCCAGCATTTT
many	-	TRBV7-2	13	TRBJ1-2	CASSLTGGYGYTF	TGTGCCAGCAGCCTGACAGGAGGATATGGCTACACCTTC
few	-	TRBV7-9	11	TRBJ2-3	CASSKGDTQYF	TGTGCCAGCAGCAAGGGGGATACGCAGTATTTT
many	TRBD1	TRBV7-2	13	TRBJ2-5	CASSFLEGATQYF	TGTGCCAGCAGCTTCCTTGAGGGGGCAACCCAGTACTTC
few	TRBD2	TRBV7-6	16	TRBJ2-5	CASSSLTSGSIKTQYF	TGTGCCAGCAGCTCATTGACTAGCGGGAGTATCAAGACCCAGTACTTC
-	TRBD1	TRBV29-1	13	TRBJ2-1	CSNRGPGYNEQFF	TGCAGTAACAGGGGACCCGGCTACAATGAGCAGTTCTTC